These T cell receptor beta chains were read from a single sample in a study of shared clonotypes between healthy human individuals. Assay used: immunoSEQ multiplex PCR; TCRdb lists only in-frame clones, some missing. The sample contains some 2,400,000 clones, around 95% of which appear only once. Sequenced: naive CD4+ T cells sorted from blood. These receptors were taken from a man aged 18 to 35 in good health. CDR3s include the opening cysteine and the closing phenylalanine or tryptophan. Each record gives: V gene, CDR3 protein.

TRBV19,CASSKTSGITDTQYF
TRBV2,CASSPDSVFTGELFF
TRBV6-6,CASSDRGNEKLFF
TRBV30,CAWSVDLAVYNEQFF
TRBV10-3,CAIKEGQVNYGYTF
TRBV5-4,CASSTTGSNTGELFF
TRBV7-2,CASTPGGVDGNTIYF
TRBV18,CASSPPGANTGELFF
TRBV19,CASSKGRAGATSGNTIYF
TRBV5-1,CASSPRTSGNNEQFF
TRBV30,CAWSSVQFLGLAGGDDEQFF
TRBV4-1,CASNPGPQGIALEYGYTF
TRBV5-6,CASSLAGEPYEQYF
TRBV4-1,CASSRPSGGLYEQYF
TRBV10-3,CAIGAGGLDEQFF
TRBV6-4,CASSDSRGSPLHF
TRBV5-6,CASSSTGAPYNEQFF
TRBV6-1,CATSRIPDYGYTF
TRBV10-3,CAISFGQGDVDTQYF
TRBV5-6,CASSPGGGDRNQPQHF
TRBV2,CASSESGANVLTF
TRBV25-1,CASRREGPVDEQFF
TRBV7-8,CASSVHYEQYF
TRBV6-5,CASSYEHYNSPLHF
TRBV19,CASSNRGQRRNIQYF
TRBV5-5,CASSLPGQGIGYTF
TRBV10-1,CASSRQAWGELFF
TRBV6-1,CASREVGADTQYF
TRBV7-9,CASSFLGGPYSYEQYF
TRBV9,CASSPNPLADTQYF
TRBV5-4,CASSLPTGPNEQFF
TRBV7-2,CASSLKGAGAEFF
TRBV6-6,CASSLGTVYEQYF
TRBV7-2,CASSFLGSGRSSYEQYF
TRBV2,CASKRESTAQETQYF
TRBV7-9,CASSSQGDGYTF